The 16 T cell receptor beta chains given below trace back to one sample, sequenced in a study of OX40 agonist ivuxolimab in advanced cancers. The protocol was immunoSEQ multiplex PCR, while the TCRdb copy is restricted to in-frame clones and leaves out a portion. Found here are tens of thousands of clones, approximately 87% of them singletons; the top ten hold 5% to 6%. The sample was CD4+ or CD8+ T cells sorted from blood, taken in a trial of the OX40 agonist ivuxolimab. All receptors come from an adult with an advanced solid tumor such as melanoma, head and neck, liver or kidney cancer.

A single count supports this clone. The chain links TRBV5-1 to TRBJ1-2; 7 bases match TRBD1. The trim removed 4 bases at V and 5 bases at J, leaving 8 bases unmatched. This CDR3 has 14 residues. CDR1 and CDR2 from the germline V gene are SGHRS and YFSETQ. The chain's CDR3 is CASSQPGQQYGYTF. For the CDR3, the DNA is TGCGCCAGCAGCCAGCCGGGACAGCAATATGGCTACACCTTC.

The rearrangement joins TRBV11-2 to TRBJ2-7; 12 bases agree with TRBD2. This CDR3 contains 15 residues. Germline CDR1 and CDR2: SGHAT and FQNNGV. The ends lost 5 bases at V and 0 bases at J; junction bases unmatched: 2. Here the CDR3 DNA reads TGTGCCAGCAGCCCGACTAGCGGGAGCTCCTACGAGCAGTACTTC. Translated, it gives CASSPTSGSSYEQYF.

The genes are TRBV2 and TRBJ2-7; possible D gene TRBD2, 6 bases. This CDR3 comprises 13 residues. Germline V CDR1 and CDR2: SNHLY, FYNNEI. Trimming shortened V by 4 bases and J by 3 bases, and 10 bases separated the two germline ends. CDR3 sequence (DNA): TGTGCCAGCAGTGGGCTGGAGGGCTACGAGCAGTACTTC. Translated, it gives CASSGLEGYEQYF.

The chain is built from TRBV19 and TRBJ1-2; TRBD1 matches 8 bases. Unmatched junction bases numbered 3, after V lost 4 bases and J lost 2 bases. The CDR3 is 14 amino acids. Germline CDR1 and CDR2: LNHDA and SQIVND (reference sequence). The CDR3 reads CASSNRGTNYGYTF. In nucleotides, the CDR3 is TGTGCCAGTAGTAACAGGGGGACGAACTATGGCTACACCTTC.

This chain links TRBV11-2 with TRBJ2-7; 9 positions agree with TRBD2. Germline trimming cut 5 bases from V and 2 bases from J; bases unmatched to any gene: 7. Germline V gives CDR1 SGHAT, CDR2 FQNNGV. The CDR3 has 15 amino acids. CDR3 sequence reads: CASSASSGTPYEQYF. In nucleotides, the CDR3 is TGTGCCAGCAGCGCCTCTAGCGGGACCCCCTACGAGCAGTACTTC.

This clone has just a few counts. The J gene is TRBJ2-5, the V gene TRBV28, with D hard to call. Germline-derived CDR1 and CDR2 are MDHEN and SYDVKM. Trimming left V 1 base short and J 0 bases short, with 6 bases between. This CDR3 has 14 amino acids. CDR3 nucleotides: TGTGCCAGCAGTTTATTTCTAGACCAAGAGACCCAGTACTTC. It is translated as CASSLFLDQETQYF.

In nucleotides, the CDR3 is TGTGCCAGCAGTTACCAAGTCTCAAGCACAGATACGCAGTATTTT. Translating it yields CASSYQVSSTDTQYF. This chain uses TRBV6-5 with TRBJ2-3, with D uncertain. CDR3 length equals 15 residues. V was pared by 2 bases and J by 0 bases, with 9 bases between. Germline CDR1 MNHEY, CDR2 SVGAGI.

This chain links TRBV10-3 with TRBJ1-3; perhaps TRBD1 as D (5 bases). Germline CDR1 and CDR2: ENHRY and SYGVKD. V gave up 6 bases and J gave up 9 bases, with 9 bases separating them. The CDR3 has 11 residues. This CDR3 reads CAISGGSTIYF. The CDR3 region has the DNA TGTGCCATCAGCGGGGGGAGCACCATATATTTT.

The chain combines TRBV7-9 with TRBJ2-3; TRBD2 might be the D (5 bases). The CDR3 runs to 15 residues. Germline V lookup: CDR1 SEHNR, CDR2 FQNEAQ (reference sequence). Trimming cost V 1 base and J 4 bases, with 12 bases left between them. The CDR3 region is CASSLDSGPADTQYF. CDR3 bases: TGTGCCAGCAGCTTAGACAGCGGTCCCGCAGATACGCAGTATTTT.

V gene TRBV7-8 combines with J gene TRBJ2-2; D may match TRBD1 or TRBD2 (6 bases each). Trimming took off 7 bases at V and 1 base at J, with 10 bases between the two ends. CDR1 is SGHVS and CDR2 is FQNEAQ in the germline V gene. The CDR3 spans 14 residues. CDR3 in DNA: TGTGCCAGCATCCGGGGGCAGAACACCGGGGAGCTGTTTTTT. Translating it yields CASIRGQNTGELFF.

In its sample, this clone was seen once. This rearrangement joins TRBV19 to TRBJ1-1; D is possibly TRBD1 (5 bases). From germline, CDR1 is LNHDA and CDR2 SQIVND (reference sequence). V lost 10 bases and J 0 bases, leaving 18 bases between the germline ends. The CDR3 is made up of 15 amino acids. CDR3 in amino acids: CATRGSGTLNTEAFF. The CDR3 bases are TGTGCCACCCGGGGAAGCGGGACGCTGAACACTGAAGCTTTCTTT.

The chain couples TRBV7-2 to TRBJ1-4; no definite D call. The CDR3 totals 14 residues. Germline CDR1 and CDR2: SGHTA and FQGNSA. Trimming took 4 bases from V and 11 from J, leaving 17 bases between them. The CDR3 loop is CASSSLRRIEKLFF. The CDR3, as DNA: TGTGCCAGCAGCTCCCTAAGGCGTATCGAGAAACTGTTTTTT.

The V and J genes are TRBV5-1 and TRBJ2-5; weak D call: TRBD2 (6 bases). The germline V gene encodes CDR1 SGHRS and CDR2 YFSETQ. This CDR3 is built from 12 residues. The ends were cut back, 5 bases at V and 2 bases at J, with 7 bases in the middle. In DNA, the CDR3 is TGCGCCAGCAGAGGACTACAAGAGACCCAGTACTTC. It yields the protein CASRGLQETQYF.

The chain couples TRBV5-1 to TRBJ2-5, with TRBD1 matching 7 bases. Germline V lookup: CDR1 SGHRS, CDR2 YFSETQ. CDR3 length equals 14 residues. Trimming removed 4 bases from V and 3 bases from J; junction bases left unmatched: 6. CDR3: CASSPHQGEETQYF. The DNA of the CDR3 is TGCGCCAGCAGCCCCCACCAGGGGGAAGAGACCCAGTACTTC. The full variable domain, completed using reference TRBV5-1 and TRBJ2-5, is KAGVTQTPRYLIKTRGQQVTLSCSPISGHRSVSWYQQTPGQGLQFLFEYFSETQRNKGNFPGRFSGRQFSNSRSEMNVSTLELGDSALYLCASSPHQGEETQYFGPGTRLLVL.

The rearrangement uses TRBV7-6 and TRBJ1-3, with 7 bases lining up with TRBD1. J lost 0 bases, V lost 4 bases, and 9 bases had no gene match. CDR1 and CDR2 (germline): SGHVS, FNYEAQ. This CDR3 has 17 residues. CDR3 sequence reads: CASSSPWGTDSGNTIYF. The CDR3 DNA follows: TGTGCCAGCAGCTCCCCTTGGGGGACAGACTCTGGAAACACCATATATTTT.

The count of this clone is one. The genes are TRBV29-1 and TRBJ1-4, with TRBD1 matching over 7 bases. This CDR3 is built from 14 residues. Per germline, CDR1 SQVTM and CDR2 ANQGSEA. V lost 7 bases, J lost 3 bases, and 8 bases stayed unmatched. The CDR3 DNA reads TGCAGCGCTTCAACCGGGACAGCTAATGAAAAACTGTTTTTT. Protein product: CSASTGTANEKLFF.